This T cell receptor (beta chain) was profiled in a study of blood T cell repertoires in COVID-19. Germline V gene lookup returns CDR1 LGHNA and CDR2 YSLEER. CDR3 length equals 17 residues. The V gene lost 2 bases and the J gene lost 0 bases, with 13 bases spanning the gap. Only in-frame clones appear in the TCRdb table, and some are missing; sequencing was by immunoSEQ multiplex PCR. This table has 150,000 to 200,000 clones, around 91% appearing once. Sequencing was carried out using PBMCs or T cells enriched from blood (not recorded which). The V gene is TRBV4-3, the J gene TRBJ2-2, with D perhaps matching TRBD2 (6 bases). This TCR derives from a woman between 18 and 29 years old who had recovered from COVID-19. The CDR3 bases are TGCGCCAGCAGCCAAACTGCCAGGGAGGCGAACACCGGGGAGCTGTTTTTT. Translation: CASSQTAREANTGELFF.